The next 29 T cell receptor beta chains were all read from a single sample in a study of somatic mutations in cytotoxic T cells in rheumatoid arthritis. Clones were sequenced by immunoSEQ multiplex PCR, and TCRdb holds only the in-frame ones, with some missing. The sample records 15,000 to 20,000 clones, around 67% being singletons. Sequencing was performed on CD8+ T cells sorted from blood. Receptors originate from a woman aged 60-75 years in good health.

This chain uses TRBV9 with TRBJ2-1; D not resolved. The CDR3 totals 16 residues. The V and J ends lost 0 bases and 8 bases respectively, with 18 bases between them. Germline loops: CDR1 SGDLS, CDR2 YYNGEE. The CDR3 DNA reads TGTGCCAGCAGCGTAGCTTTGTCGACCGCGGTGGATGAGCAGTTCTTC. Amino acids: CASSVALSTAVDEQFF.

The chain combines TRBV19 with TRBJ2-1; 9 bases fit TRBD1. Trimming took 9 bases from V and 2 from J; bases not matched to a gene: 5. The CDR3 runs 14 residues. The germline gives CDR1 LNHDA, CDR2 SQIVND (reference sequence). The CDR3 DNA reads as TGTGCCAGCCGGGGGACAGGGCCCTACAATGAGCAGTTCTTC. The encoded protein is CASRGTGPYNEQFF.

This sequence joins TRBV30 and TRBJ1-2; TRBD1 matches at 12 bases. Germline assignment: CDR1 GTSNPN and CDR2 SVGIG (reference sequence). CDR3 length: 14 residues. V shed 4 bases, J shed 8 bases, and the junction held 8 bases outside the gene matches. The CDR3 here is CAWTGTGGAEGYTF. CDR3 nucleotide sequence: TGTGCCTGGACCGGGACAGGGGGCGCCGAGGGCTACACCTTC.

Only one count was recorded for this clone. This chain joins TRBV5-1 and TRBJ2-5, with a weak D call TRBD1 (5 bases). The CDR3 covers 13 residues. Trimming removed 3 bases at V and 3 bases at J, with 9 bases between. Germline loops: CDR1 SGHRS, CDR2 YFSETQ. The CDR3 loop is CASSSRQKETQYF. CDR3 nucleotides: TGCGCCAGCAGCTCTAGACAGAAAGAGACCCAGTACTTC.

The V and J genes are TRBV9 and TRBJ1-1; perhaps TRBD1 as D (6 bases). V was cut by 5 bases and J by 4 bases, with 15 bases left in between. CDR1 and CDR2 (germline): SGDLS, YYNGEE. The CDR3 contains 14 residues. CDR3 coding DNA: TGTGCCAGCAGTGAAACTCAGGGGAGCACTGAAGCTTTCTTT. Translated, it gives CASSETQGSTEAFF.

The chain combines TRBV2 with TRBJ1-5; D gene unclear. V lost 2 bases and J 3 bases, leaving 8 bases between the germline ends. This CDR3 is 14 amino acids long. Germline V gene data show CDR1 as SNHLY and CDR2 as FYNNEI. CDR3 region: CASSEQRYNQPQHF. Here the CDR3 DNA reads TGTGCCAGCAGTGAACAGCGATACAATCAGCCCCAGCATTTT.

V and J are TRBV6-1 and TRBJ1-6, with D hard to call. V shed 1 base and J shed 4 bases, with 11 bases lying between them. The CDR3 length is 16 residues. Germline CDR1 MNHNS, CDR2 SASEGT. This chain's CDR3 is CASSEDLRVYNSPLHF. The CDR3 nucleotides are TGTGCCAGCAGTGAAGATTTGAGGGTGTATAATTCACCCCTCCACTTT.

This chain's CDR3 is CASSPGQGITGELFF. CDR3 nucleotide sequence: TGCGCCAGCAGCCCCGGACAGGGGATCACCGGGGAGCTGTTTTTT. The rearrangement joins TRBV5-1 to TRBJ2-2; 9 bases line up with TRBD1. The CDR3 spans 15 residues. With V trimmed by 4 bases and J by 4 bases, 5 bases remained unmatched. The V gene's germline CDR1 is SGHRS and CDR2 YFSETQ.

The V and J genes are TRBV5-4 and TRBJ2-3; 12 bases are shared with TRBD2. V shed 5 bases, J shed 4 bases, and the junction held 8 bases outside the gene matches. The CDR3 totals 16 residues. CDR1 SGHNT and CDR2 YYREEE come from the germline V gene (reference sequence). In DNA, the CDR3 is TGTGCCAGCAGACTCCTGACTAGCGGGAGCTCAGATACGCAGTATTTT. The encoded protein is CASRLLTSGSSDTQYF.

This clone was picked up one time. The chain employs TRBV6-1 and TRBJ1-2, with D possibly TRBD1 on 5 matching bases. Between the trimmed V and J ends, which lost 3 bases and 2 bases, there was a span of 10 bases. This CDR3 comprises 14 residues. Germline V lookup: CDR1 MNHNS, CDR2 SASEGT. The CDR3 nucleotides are TGTGCCAGCAGTGATTGGGGGGTCAACTATGGCTACACCTTC. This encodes CASSDWGVNYGYTF.

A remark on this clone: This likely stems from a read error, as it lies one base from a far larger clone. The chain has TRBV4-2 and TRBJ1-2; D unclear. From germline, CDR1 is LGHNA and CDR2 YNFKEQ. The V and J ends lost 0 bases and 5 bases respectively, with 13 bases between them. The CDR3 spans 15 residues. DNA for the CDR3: TGTGCCAGCAGCCAAGATCTGCCTATTGTGTATGGCTACACCTTC. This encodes CASSQDLPIVYGYTF.

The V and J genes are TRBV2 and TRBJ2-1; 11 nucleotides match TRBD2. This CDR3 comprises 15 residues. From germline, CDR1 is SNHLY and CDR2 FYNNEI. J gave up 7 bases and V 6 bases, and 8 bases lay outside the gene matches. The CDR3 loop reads CASRATSGSLNEQFF. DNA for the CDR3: TGTGCCAGCAGAGCCACTAGCGGGAGCCTGAATGAGCAGTTCTTC. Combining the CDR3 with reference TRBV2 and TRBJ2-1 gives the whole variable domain EPEVTQTPSHQVTQMGQEVILRCVPISNHLYFYWYRQILGQKVEFLVSFYNNEISEKSEIFDDQFSVERPDGSNFTLKIRSTKLEDSAMYFCASRATSGSLNEQFFGPGTRLTVL.

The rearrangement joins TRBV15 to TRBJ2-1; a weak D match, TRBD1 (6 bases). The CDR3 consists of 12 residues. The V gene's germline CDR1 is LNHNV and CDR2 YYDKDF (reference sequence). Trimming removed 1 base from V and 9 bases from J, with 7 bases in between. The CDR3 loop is CATSRGGGEQFF. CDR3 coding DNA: TGTGCCACCAGCAGAGGAGGGGGTGAGCAGTTCTTC.

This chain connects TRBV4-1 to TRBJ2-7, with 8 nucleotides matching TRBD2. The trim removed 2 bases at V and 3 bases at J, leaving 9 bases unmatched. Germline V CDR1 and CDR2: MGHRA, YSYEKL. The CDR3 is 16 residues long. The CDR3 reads CASSQFGGAKRYEQYF. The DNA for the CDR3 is TGCGCCAGCAGCCAATTCGGGGGGGCGAAGCGCTACGAGCAGTACTTC.

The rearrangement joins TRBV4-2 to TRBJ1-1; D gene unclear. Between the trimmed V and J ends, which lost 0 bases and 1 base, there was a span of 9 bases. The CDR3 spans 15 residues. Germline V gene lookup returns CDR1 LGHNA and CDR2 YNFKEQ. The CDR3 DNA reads TGTGCCAGCAGCCAAGATGGTGACCGGAACACTGAAGCTTTCTTT. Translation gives CASSQDGDRNTEAFF.

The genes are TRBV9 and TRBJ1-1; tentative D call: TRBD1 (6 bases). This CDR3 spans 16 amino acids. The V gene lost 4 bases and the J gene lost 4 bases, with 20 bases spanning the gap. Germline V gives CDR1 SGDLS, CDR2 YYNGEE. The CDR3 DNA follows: TGTGCCAGCAGCATCGGGGGCAGGGGCAGGGGCACTGAAGCTTTCTTT. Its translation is CASSIGGRGRGTEAFF.

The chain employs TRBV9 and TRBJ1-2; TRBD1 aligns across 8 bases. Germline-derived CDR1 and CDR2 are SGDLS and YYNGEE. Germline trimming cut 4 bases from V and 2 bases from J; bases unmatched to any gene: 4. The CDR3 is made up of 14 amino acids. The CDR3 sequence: CASSSGTGNYGYTF. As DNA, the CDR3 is TGTGCCAGCAGCTCCGGGACAGGCAACTATGGCTACACCTTC.

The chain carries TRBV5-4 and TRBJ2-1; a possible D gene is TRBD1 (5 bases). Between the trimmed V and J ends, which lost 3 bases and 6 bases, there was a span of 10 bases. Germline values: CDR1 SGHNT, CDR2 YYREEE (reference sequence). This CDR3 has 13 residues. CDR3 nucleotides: TGTGCCAGCAGCTGGGGCCCCTCCAATGAGCAGTTCTTC. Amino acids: CASSWGPSNEQFF.

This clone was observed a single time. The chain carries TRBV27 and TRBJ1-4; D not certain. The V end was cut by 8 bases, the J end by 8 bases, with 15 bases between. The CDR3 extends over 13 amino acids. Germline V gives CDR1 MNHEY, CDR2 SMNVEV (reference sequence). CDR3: CASSSYPGEKLFF. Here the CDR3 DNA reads TGTGCCAGCTCAAGTTACCCGGGAGAAAAACTGTTTTTT.

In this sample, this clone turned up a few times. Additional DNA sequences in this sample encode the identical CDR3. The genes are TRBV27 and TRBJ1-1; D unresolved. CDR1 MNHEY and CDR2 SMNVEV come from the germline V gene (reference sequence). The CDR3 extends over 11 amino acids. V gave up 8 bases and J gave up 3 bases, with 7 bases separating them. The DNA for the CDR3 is TGTGCCAGCCGGTCCTACACTGAAGCTTTCTTT. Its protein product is CASRSYTEAFF.

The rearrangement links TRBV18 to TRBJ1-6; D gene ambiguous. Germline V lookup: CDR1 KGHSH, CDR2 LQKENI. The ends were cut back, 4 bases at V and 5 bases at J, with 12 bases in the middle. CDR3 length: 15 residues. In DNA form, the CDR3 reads TGTGCCAGCTCACTACACCACAGTGATAATTCACCCCTCCACTTT. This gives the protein CASSLHHSDNSPLHF.

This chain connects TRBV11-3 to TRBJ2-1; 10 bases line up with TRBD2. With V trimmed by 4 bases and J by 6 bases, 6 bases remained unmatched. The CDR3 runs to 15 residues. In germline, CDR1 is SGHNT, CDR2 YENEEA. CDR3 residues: CASSSQRGGPNEQFF. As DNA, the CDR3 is TGTGCCAGCAGCTCTCAGCGGGGGGGCCCCAATGAGCAGTTCTTC.

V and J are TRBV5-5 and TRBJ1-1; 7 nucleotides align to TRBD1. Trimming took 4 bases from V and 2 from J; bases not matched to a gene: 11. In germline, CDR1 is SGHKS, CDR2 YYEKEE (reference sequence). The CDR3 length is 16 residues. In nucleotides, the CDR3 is TGTGCCAGCAGCAACCTCGGACAGGACATTAACACTGAAGCTTTCTTT. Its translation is CASSNLGQDINTEAFF.

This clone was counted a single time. The DNA for the CDR3 is TGTGCCAGCAGCTCTCCGGATGAGCAGTTCTTC. Translated: CASSSPDEQFF. V is TRBV5-4 and J is TRBJ2-1, with unresolved D. Germline V gives CDR1 SGHNT, CDR2 YYREEE (reference sequence). V shed 3 bases and J shed 8 bases, with 6 bases lying between them. The CDR3 contains 11 residues.

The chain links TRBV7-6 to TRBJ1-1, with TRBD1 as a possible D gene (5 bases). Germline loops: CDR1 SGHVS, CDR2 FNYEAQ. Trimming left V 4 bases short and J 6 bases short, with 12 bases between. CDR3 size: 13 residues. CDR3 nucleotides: TGTGCCAGCAGCTCTTCAGGGAAGGCTGAAGCTTTCTTT. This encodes CASSSSGKAEAFF.

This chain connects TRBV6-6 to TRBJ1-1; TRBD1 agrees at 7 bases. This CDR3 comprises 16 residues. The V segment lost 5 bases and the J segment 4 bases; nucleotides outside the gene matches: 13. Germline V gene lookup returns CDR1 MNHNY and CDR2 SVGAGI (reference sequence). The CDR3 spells CASSHFNTGDTTEAFF. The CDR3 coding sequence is TGTGCCAGCAGTCACTTCAACACAGGGGATACCACTGAAGCTTTCTTT.

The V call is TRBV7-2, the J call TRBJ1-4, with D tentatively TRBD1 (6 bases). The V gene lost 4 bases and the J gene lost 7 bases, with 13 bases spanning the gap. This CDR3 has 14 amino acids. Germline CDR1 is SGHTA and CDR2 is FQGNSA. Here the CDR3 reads CASSSPGAGEKLFF. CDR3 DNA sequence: TGTGCCAGCAGCTCCCCAGGGGCGGGTGAAAAACTGTTTTTT.

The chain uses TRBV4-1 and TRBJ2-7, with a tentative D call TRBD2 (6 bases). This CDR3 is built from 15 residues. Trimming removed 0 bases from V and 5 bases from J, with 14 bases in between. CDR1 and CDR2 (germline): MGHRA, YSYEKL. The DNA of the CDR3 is TGCGCCAGCAGCCAAGAACAGGTCGGGGGTCACGAGCAGTACTTC. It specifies CASSQEQVGGHEQYF.

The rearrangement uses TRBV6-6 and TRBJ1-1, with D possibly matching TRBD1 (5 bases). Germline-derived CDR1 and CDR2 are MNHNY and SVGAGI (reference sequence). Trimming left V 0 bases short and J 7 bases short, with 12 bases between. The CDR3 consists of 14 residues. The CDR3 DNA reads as TGTGCCAGCAGTTACTCGGGGGGGGGAGATGAAGCTTTCTTT. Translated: CASSYSGGGDEAFF.